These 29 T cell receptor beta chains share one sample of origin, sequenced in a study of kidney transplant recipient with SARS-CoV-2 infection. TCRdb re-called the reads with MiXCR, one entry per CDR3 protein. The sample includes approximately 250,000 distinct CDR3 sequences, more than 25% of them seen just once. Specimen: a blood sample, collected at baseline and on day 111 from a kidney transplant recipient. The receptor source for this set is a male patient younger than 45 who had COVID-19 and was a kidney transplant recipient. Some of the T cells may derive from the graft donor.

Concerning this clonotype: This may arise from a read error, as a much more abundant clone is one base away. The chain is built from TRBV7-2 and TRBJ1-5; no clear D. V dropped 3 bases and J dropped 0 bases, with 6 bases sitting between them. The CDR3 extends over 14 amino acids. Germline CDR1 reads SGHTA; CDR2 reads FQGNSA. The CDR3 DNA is TGTGCCAGCAGCTTGACAATTAGCAATCAGCCCCAGCATTTT. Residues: CASSLTISNQPQHF.

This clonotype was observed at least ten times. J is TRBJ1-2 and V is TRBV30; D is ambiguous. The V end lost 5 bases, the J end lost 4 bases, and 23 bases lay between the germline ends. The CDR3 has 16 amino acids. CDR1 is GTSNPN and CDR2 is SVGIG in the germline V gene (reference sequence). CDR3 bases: TGTGCCTGGGCGTATCCGCGTTATAGAAAGACCTATGGCTACACCTTC. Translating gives CAWAYPRYRKTYGYTF.

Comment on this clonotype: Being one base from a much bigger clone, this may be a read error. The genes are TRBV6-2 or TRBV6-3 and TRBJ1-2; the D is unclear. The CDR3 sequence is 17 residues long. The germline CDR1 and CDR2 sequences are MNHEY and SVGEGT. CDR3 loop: CAGSTKDCIGKTYGYTF. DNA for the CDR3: TGTGCCGGCAGTACTAAAGACTGCATCGGAAAGACCTATGGCTACACCTTC.

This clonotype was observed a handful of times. The CDR3 DNA follows: TGTGCCAGCAGTGAAGCCGGGACTCAACCTGGAAACACCATATATTTT. Protein: CASSEAGTQPGNTIYF. The V and J genes are TRBV6-1 and TRBJ1-3; a possible D gene is TRBD1 (5 bases). V dropped 0 bases and J dropped 2 bases, with 11 bases sitting between them. This CDR3 contains 16 residues. CDR1 and CDR2 (germline): MNHNS, SASEGT.

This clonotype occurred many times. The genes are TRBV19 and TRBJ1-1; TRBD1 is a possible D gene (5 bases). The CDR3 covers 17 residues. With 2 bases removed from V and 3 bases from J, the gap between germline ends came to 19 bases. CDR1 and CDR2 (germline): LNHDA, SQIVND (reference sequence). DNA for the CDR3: TGTGCCAGTAGTATAAATCGGGGGGGGGTAAGACACACTGAAGCTTTCTTT. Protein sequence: CASSINRGGVRHTEAFF.

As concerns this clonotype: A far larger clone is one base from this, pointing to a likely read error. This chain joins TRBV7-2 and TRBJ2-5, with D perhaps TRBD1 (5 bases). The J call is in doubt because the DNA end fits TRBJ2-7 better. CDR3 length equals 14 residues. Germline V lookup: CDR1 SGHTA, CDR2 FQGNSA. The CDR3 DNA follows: TGTGCCAGCAGCTCAGGACATCCGTCCTACGAGCAGTACTTC. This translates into CASSSGHPSYEQYF.

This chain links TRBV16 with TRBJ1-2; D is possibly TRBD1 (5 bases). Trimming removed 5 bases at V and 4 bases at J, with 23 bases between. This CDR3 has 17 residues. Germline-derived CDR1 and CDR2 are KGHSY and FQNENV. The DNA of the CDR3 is TGTGCCAGCAGCATAGCGGGGGTCGTTAGAAAGACCTATGGCTACACCTTC. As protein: CASSIAGVVRKTYGYTF.

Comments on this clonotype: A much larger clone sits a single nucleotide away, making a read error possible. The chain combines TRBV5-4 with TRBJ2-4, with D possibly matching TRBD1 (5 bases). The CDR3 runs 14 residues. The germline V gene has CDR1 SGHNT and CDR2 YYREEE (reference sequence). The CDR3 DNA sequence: TGTGCCAGCAGCTTGGTGTCCCACGAGGACATTCAGCACTTC. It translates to CASSLVSHEDIQHF.

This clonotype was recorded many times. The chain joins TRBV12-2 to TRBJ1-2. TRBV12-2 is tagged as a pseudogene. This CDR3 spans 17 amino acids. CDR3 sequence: CASRAILTPRKTYGYTF. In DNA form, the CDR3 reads TGTGCAAGTCGCGCAATACTGACTCCACGAAAGACCTATGGCTACACCTTC.

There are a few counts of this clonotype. The DNA for the CDR3 is TGTGCCAGCAGTGCTGGGGACTCCCCACGCGGGGGTGAGCAGTTCTTC. Its protein product is CASSAGDSPRGGEQFF. The chain has TRBV2 and TRBJ2-1; TRBD2 aligns across 7 bases. The CDR3 contains 16 residues. V shed 4 bases, J shed 9 bases, and the junction held 15 bases outside the gene matches. Germline CDR1 reads SNHLY; CDR2 reads FYNNEI.

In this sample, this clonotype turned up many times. CDR3 loop: CSVLLSGYEQYF. The DNA of the CDR3 is TGCAGCGTCTTACTAAGCGGCTACGAGCAGTACTTC. This chain links TRBV29-1 with TRBJ2-7; tentative D call: TRBD2 (5 bases). There are 12 residues in the CDR3. Germline V gene sequence: CDR1 SQVTM, CDR2 ANQGSEA. Trimming shortened V by 6 bases and J by 3 bases, and 12 bases separated the two germline ends.

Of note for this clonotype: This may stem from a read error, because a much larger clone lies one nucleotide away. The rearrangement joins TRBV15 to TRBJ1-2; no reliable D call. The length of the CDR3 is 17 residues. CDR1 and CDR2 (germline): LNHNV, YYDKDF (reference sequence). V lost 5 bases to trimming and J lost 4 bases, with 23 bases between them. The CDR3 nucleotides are TGTGCCACCAGCTATCGCAAAAGGTGTGGAAAGACCTATGGCTACACCTTC. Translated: CATSYRKRCGKTYGYTF.

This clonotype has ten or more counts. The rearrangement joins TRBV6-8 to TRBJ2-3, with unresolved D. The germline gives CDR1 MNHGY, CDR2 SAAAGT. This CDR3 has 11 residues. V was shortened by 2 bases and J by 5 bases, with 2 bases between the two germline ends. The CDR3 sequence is CASSYRDTQYF. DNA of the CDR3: TGTGCCAGCAGTTACCGAGATACGCAGTATTTT.

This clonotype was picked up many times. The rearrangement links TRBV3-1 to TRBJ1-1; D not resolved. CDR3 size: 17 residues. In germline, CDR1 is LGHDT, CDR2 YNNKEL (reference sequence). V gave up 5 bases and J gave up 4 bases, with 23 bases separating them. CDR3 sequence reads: CASSNVLPISIRTEAFF. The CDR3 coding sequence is TGTGCCAGCAGCAATGTGCTTCCCATTTCAATTCGCACTGAAGCTTTCTTT.

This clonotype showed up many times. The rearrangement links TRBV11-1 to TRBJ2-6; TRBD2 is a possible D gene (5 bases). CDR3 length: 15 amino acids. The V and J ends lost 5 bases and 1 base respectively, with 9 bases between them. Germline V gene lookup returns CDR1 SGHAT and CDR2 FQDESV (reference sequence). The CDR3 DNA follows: TGTGCCAGCAGCCGGAGGTTATCTGGGGCCAACGTCCTGACTTTC. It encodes CASSRRLSGANVLTF.

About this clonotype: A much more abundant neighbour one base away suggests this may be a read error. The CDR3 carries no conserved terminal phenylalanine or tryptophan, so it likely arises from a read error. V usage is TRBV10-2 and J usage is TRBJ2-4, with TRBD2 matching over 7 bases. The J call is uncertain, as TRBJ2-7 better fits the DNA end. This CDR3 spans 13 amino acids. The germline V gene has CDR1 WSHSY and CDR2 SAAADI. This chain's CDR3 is CASSEGLAYEQYL. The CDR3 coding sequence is TGCGCCAGCAGTGAAGGACTAGCCTACGAGCAGTACCTC.

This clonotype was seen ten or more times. Here the CDR3 DNA reads TGTGCCTGGAGCCATGGAGGTCAAGAGACCCAGTACTTC. This translates into CAWSHGGQETQYF. The chain uses TRBV30 and TRBJ2-5, with a weak D call TRBD2 (5 bases). V lost 3 bases to trimming and J lost 2 bases, with 10 bases between them. Germline assignment: CDR1 GTSNPN and CDR2 SVGIG (reference sequence). The CDR3 runs to 13 residues. The full variable domain, its missing parts supplied by reference TRBV30 and TRBJ2-5, is SQTIHQWPATLVQPVGSPLSLECTVEGTSNPNLYWYRQAAGRGLQLLFYSVGIGQISSEVPQNLSASRPQDRQFILSSKKLLLSDSGFYLCAWSHGGQETQYFGPGTRLLVL.

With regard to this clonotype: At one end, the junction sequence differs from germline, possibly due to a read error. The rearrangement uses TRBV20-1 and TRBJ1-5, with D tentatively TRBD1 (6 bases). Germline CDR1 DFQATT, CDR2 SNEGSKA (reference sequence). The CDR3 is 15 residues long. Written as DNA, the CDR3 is TGCAGTGCCAGAGGCACTACAGGGTCTAATCAGCCCCAGCATTTT. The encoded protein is CSARGTTGSNQPQHF.

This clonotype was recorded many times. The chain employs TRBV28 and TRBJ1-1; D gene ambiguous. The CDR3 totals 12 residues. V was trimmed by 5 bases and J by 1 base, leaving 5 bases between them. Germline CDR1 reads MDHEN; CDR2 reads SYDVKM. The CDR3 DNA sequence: TGTGCCAGCAGTACACAGAACACTGAAGCTTTCTTT. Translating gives CASSTQNTEAFF.

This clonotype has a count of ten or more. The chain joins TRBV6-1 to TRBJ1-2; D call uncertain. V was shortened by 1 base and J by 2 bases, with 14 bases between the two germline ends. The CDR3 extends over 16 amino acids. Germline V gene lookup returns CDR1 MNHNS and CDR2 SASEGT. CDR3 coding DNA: TGTGCCAGCAGTGAAGGGGCGGGCGACCTCAACTATGGCTACACCTTC. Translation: CASSEGAGDLNYGYTF.

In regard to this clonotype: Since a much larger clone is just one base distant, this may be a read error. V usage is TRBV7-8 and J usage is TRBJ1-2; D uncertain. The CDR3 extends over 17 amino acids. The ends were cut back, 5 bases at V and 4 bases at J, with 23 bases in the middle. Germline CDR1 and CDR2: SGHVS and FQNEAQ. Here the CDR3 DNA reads TGTGCCAGCAGCAGGATCGCGCTTACCCGAAAGACCTATGGCTACACCTTC. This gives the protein CASSRIALTRKTYGYTF.

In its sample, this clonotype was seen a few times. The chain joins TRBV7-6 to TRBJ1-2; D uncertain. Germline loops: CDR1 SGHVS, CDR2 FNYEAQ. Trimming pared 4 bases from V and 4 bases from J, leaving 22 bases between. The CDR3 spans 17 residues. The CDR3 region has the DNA TGTGCCAGCAGCTGGGTCCGTGAATCTCGAAAGACCTATGGCTACACCTTC. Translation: CASSWVRESRKTYGYTF.

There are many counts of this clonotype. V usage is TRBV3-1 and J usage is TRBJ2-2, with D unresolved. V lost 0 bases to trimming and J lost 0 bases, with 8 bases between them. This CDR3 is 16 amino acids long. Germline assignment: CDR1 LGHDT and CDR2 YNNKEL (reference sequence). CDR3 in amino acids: CASSQEARANTGELFF. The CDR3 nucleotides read TGTGCCAGCAGCCAAGAGGCCCGGGCGAACACCGGGGAGCTGTTTTTT.

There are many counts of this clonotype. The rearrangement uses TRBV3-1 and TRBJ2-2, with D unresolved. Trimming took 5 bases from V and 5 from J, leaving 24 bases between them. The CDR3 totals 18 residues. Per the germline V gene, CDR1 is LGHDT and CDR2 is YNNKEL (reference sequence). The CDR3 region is CASSGRSPISGLTGELFF. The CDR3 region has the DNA TGTGCCAGCAGCGGACGTTCTCCCATTTCAGGCTTGACCGGGGAGCTGTTTTTT.

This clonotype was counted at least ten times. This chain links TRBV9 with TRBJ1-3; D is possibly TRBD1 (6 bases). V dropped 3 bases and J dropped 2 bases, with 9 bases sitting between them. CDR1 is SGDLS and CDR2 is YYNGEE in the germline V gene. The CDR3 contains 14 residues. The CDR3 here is CASSGTGTGNTIYF. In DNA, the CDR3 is TGTGCCAGCAGCGGCACAGGGACTGGAAACACCATATATTTT. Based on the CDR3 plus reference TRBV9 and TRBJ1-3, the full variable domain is DSGVTQTPKHLITATGQRVTLRCSPRSGDLSVYWYQQSLDQGLQFLIQYYNGEERAKGNILERFSAQQFPDLHSELNLSSLELGDSALYFCASSGTGTGNTIYFGEGSWLTVV.

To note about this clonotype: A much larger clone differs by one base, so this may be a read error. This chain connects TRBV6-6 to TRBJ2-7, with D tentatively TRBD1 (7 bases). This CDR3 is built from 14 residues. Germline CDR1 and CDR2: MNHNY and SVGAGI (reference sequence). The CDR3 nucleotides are TGTGCCAGCAGTTACCAAGCAGGGGGGTACGAGCAGCACTTC. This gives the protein CASSYQAGGYEQHF.

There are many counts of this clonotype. The CDR3, as DNA: TGCGCCAGCAGCCAATGGGTGGCGCTGGGCTCGGGGACCGGGGAGCTGTTTTTT. This codes for CASSQWVALGSGTGELFF. The rearrangement links TRBV5-1 to TRBJ2-2; a possible D gene is TRBD2 (5 bases). V shed 4 bases and J shed 5 bases, with 24 bases lying between them. In germline, CDR1 is SGHRS, CDR2 YFSETQ. This CDR3 is built from 18 residues.

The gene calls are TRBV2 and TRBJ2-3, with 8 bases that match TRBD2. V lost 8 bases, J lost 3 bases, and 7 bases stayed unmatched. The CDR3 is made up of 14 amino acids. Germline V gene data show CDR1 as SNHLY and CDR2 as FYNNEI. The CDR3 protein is CASGPGLDTDTQYF. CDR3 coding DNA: TGTGCCAGCGGCCCGGGACTAGATACAGATACGCAGTATTTT.

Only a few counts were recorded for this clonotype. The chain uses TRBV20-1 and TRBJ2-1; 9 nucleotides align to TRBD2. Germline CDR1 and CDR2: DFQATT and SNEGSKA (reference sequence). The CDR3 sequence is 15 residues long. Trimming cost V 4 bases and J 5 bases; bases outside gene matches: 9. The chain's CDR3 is CSATEAGGPDNEQFF. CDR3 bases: TGCAGTGCTACGGAAGCGGGAGGCCCCGACAATGAGCAGTTCTTC.